Sequencing of this T cell receptor (beta chain) was carried out in a study of cytomegalovirus exposure and HLA in healthy donors. CDR3 length: 13 amino acids. V lost 6 bases, J lost 9 bases, and 5 bases stayed unmatched. Per germline, CDR1 MNHEY and CDR2 SVGAGI. Vbeta (60) and Jbeta (13) primers were used in the PCR. Generated by immunoSEQ multiplex PCR, the TCRdb table keeps only in-frame clones and is missing some. Of about 72,000 clones in the sample, 70% to 90% are singletons; the top ten hold 6.5%. This receptor was identified in a human donor in good health. The chain carries TRBV6-5 and TRBJ1-3; TRBD1 matches 10 bases. Sequenced: PBMCs. CDR3 sequence reads: CASRRDRGSTIYF. The CDR3 nucleotides read TGTGCCAGCAGGCGGGACAGGGGATCCACCATATATTTT.